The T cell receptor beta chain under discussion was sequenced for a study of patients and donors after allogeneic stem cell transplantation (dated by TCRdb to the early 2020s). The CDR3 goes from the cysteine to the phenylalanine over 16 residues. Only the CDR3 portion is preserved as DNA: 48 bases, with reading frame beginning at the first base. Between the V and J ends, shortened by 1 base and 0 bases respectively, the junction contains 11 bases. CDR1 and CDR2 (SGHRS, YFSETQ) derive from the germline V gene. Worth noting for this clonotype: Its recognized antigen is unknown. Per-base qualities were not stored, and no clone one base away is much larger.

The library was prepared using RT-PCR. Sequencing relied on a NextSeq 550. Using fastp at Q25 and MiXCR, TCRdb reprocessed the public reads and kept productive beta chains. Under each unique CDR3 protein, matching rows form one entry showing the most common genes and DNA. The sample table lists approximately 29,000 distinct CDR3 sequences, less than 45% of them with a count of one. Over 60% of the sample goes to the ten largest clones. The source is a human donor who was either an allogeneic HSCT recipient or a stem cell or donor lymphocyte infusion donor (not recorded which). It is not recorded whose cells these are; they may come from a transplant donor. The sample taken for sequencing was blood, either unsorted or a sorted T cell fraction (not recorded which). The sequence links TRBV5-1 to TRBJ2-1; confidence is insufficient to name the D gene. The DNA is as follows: TGCGCCAGCAGCTTGCAAGGACCCAGCTCCTACAATGAGCAGTTCTTC. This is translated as CASSLQGPSSYNEQFF.